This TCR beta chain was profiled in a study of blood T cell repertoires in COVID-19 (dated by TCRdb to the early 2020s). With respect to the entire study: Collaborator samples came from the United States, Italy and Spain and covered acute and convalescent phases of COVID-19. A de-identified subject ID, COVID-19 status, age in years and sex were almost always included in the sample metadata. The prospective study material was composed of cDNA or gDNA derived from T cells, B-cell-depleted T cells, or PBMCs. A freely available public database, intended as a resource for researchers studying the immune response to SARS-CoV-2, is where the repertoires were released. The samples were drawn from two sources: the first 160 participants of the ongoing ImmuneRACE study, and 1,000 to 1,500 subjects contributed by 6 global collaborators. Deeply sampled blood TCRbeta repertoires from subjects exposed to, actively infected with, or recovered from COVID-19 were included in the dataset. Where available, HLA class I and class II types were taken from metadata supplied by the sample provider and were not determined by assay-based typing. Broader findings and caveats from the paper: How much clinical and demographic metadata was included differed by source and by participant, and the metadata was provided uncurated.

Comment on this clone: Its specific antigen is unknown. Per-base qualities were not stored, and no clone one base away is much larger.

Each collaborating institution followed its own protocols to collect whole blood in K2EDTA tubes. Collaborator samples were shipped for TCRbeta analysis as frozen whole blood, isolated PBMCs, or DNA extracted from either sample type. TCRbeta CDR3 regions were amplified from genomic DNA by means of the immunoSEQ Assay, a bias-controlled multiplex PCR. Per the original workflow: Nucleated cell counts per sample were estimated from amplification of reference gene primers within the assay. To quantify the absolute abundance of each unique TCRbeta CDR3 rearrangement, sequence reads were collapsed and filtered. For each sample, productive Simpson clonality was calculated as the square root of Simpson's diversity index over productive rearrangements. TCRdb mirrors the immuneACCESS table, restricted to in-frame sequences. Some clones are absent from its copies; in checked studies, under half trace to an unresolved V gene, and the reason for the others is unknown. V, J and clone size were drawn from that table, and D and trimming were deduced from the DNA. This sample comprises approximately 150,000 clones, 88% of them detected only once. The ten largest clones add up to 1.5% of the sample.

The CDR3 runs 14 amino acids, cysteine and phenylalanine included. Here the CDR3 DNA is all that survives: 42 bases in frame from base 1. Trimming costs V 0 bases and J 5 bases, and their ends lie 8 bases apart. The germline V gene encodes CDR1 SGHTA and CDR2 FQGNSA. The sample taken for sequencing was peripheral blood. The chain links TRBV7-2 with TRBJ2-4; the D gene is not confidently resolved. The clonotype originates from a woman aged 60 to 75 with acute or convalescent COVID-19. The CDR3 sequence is CASSLAALENIQYF. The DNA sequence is TGTGCCAGCAGCTTAGCAGCGCTGGAAAACATTCAGTACTTC.